This T cell receptor beta chain was documented in a study of shared clonotypes between healthy human individuals. Sequencing was performed with immunoSEQ multiplex PCR; in TCRdb, only in-frame clones are kept and a portion is missing. Of 2 million to 2.5 million clones in the sample, over 90% were seen once. V lost 0 bases and J 5 bases, leaving 8 bases between the germline ends. The CDR3 loop spans 13 amino acids. Looked up from germline, CDR1 is SGHNT and CDR2 is YYREEE (reference sequence). J is TRBJ2-5 and V is TRBV5-4, with no clear D. The clonotype was recovered from a man between 18 and 29 years old in good health. Some clones in this sample may be carry-over from other donors' samples. The material sequenced was naive CD4+ T cells from PBMCs. The subset is: CD45RA+ positively selected. The CDR3 DNA follows: TGTGCCAGCAGCTTGGGGCCAAGGGAGACCCAGTACTTC. This translates into CASSLGPRETQYF.